This is a list of T cell receptor beta chains from one sample in a study of blood T cell repertoires in COVID-19. Some clones are missing from TCRdb's copy, which holds only in-frame ones; the method was immunoSEQ multiplex PCR. The sample has approximately 300,000 clones; 80% to 90% are singletons. Sequenced sample: PBMCs or T cells enriched from blood (not recorded which). Every receptor here comes from a man aged 25-45 years who had recovered from COVID-19. CDR3s include the opening cysteine and the closing phenylalanine or tryptophan. A D gene is named only where the DNA matches it firmly. Not every row has a clone size; where given, it reads once, few, many or a size class.

J gene: TRBJ2-1
D gene: TRBD2
V gene: TRBV5-1
clone size: NA
CDR3 DNA: TGCGCCAGCAGCCCGGAAGCGGGGGACCACTACAATGAGCAGTTCTTC
CDR3 protein: CASSPEAGDHYNEQFF

J gene: TRBJ2-3
D gene: TRBD2
V gene: TRBV4-2
clone size: NA
CDR3 DNA: TGTGCCAGCAGCCCCGGACTAGCGGGGGGTAACACAGATACGCAGTATTTT
CDR3 protein: CASSPGLAGGNTDTQYF

J gene: TRBJ2-1
D gene: NA
V gene: TRBV3-1/TRBV3-2
clone size: NA
CDR3 DNA: TGTGCCAGCAGCCCAGCCACCGGGTACGGAAGCTCCTACAATGAGCAGTTCTTC
CDR3 protein: CASSPATGYGSSYNEQFF

J gene: TRBJ1-2
D gene: TRBD1
V gene: TRBV27
clone size: NA
CDR3 DNA: TGTGCCAGCAGGGAAATGGGGACAGAGATAAACTATGGCTACACCTTC
CDR3 protein: CASREMGTEINYGYTF

J gene: TRBJ2-5
D gene: TRBD2
V gene: TRBV11-2
clone size: NA
CDR3 DNA: TGTGCCAGCAGCTTAGTCGGGCGGGGGGGATTGGAGACCCAGTACTTC
CDR3 protein: CASSLVGRGGLETQYF

J gene: TRBJ2-2
D gene: NA
V gene: TRBV2
clone size: NA
CDR3 DNA: TGTGCCAGAGGGAGTAACACCGGGGAGCTGTTTTTT
CDR3 protein: CARGSNTGELFF

J gene: TRBJ1-2
D gene: NA
V gene: TRBV11-2
clone size: NA
CDR3 DNA: TGTGCCAGCAGCTCCGCCGACAGGAAAAGGGGCTACACCTTC
CDR3 protein: CASSSADRKRGYTF

J gene: TRBJ1-5
D gene: NA
V gene: TRBV4-1
clone size: NA
CDR3 DNA: TGCGCCAGCAGCCCCTTAGGGAGGGCTCAGCCCCAGCATTTT
CDR3 protein: CASSPLGRAQPQHF

J gene: TRBJ2-1
D gene: TRBD2
V gene: TRBV5-1
clone size: NA
CDR3 DNA: TGCGCCAGCAGCTTGCTAGCGGGGGGGCTTGAAAATGAGCAGTTCTTC
CDR3 protein: CASSLLAGGLENEQFF

J gene: TRBJ2-1
D gene: TRBD1
V gene: TRBV2
clone size: NA
CDR3 DNA: TGTGCCAGCACCCTAATCGGGACAGGCTTATACAATGAGCAGTTCTTC
CDR3 protein: CASTLIGTGLYNEQFF

J gene: TRBJ2-7
D gene: TRBD2
V gene: TRBV5-4
clone size: once
CDR3 DNA: TGTGCCAGCAGCCCCGGGACTAGCGGGGTCTACGAGCAGTACTTC
CDR3 protein: CASSPGTSGVYEQYF

J gene: TRBJ2-4
D gene: NA
V gene: TRBV4-1
clone size: NA
CDR3 DNA: TGCGCCAGCAGCCCTCCGACAGTAGCCGAAAACATTCAGTACTTC
CDR3 protein: CASSPPTVAENIQYF

J gene: TRBJ1-2
D gene: TRBD1
V gene: TRBV11-2
clone size: NA
CDR3 DNA: TGTGCCAGCAGCCCTCCCGCGCAGACAGGGGTAGTCTCGCGTGGCTACACCTTC
CDR3 protein: CASSPPAQTGVVSRGYTF

J gene: TRBJ1-5
D gene: NA
V gene: TRBV30
clone size: NA
CDR3 DNA: TGTGCCTGGGCCCAGGGTTTCAGCAATCAGCCCCAGCATTTT
CDR3 protein: CAWAQGFSNQPQHF

J gene: TRBJ1-6
D gene: NA
V gene: TRBV5-4
clone size: NA
CDR3 DNA: TGTGCCAGCAAGTTGGGACTGAGCAATAATTCACCCCTCCACTTT
CDR3 protein: CASKLGLSNNSPLHF

J gene: TRBJ1-2
D gene: TRBD1
V gene: TRBV9
clone size: NA
CDR3 DNA: TGTGCCAGCAGCCTGCGCGGGACAGGCTTGAGCTATGGCTACACCTTC
CDR3 protein: CASSLRGTGLSYGYTF

J gene: TRBJ2-2
D gene: NA
V gene: TRBV23-1
clone size: NA
CDR3 DNA: TGCGCCAGCAGTCAATCGAGAGACAGGGATCGGGAGAGTTGGCGCACCGGGGAGCTGTTTTTT
CDR3 protein: CASSQSRDRDRESWRTGELFF

J gene: TRBJ1-1
D gene: TRBD1
V gene: TRBV7-6
clone size: NA
CDR3 DNA: TGTGCCAGCAGCCAAGACAGGGGGAACACTGAAGCTTTCTTT
CDR3 protein: CASSQDRGNTEAFF

J gene: TRBJ2-2
D gene: NA
V gene: TRBV6-6
clone size: once
CDR3 DNA: TGTGCCAGCAGTCTGGAGGGAGGCGGGGAGCTGTTTTTT
CDR3 protein: CASSLEGGGELFF

J gene: TRBJ2-3
D gene: NA
V gene: TRBV7-9
clone size: once
CDR3 DNA: TGTGCCAGCAGCTTACCCCTCAGGAACACAGATACGCAGTATTTT
CDR3 protein: CASSLPLRNTDTQYF

J gene: TRBJ1-4
D gene: NA
V gene: TRBV3-1/TRBV3-2
clone size: NA
CDR3 DNA: TGTGCCAGCAGCGCCCGGACAGCCTCTAATGAAAAACTGTTTTTT
CDR3 protein: CASSARTASNEKLFF

J gene: TRBJ1-2
D gene: NA
V gene: TRBV14
clone size: NA
CDR3 DNA: TGTGCCAGCAGTCAGGGGCTCCAAGATTGCACCTTC
CDR3 protein: CASSQGLQDCTF

J gene: TRBJ2-6
D gene: NA
V gene: TRBV2
clone size: once
CDR3 DNA: TGTGCCAGCAGTGAACGGGGGAACTCTGGGGCCAACGTCCTGACTTTC
CDR3 protein: CASSERGNSGANVLTF

J gene: TRBJ1-1
D gene: NA
V gene: TRBV24-1
clone size: few
CDR3 DNA: TGTGCCACTGTAGGGACTCCCAGAGGGAACACTGAAGCTTTCTTT
CDR3 protein: CATVGTPRGNTEAFF

J gene: TRBJ2-1
D gene: NA
V gene: TRBV3-1/TRBV3-2
clone size: NA
CDR3 DNA: TGTGCCAGCAGCCAAGGGCGGCAAACGGTTAAGTTCTTC
CDR3 protein: CASSQGRQTVKFF

J gene: TRBJ2-7
D gene: TRBD1
V gene: TRBV6-5
clone size: NA
CDR3 DNA: TGTGCCAGCAGGGACAGGGGCTACGAGCAGTACTTC
CDR3 protein: CASRDRGYEQYF

J gene: TRBJ2-7
D gene: TRBD1
V gene: TRBV27
clone size: NA
CDR3 DNA: TGTGCCAGCAGTCGGACAGGCGCCTTTTCCTACGAGCAGTACTTC
CDR3 protein: CASSRTGAFSYEQYF

J gene: TRBJ1-3
D gene: NA
V gene: TRBV28
clone size: once
CDR3 DNA: TGTGCCAGCAGTTCTGCTAGGGGAAGCTCTGGAAACACCATATATTTT
CDR3 protein: CASSSARGSSGNTIYF

J gene: TRBJ2-1
D gene: TRBD1
V gene: TRBV2
clone size: NA
CDR3 DNA: TGTGCCAGCAGTGGCGGACAGGGGTCTACCTACAATGAGCAGTTCTTC
CDR3 protein: CASSGGQGSTYNEQFF

J gene: TRBJ2-7
D gene: NA
V gene: TRBV27
clone size: NA
CDR3 DNA: TGTGCCAGCAGCCCCTTCGAAGCCTCGACCTACGAGCAGTACTTC
CDR3 protein: CASSPFEASTYEQYF

J gene: TRBJ2-2
D gene: TRBD2
V gene: TRBV14
clone size: few
CDR3 DNA: TGTGCCAGCAGCCAAGGAGGAGCGGGAGGGCCGAAAGTTGGGGAGCTGTTTTTT
CDR3 protein: CASSQGGAGGPKVGELFF

J gene: TRBJ1-6
D gene: TRBD1
V gene: TRBV3-1/TRBV3-2
clone size: NA
CDR3 DNA: TGTGCCAGCAGCCACTACGGACAGGGCTATAATTCACCCCTCCACTTT
CDR3 protein: CASSHYGQGYNSPLHF

J gene: TRBJ2-7
D gene: TRBD2
V gene: TRBV13
clone size: once
CDR3 DNA: TGTGCCAGCAGCTTAGGCGGGGTAGCGGGGTCCTACGAGCAGTACTTC
CDR3 protein: CASSLGGVAGSYEQYF

J gene: TRBJ2-1
D gene: NA
V gene: TRBV28
clone size: NA
CDR3 DNA: TGTGCCAGCAGATCTAGGAGCCATGAGCAGTTCTTC
CDR3 protein: CASRSRSHEQFF

J gene: TRBJ2-1
D gene: TRBD1
V gene: TRBV6-5
clone size: NA
CDR3 DNA: TGTGCCAGCAGGGACAGGGCGACCTACAATGAGCAGTTCTTC
CDR3 protein: CASRDRATYNEQFF

J gene: TRBJ1-1
D gene: NA
V gene: TRBV12-5
clone size: NA
CDR3 DNA: TGTGCTAGCGGTTGGGGGCTGAACACTGAAGCTTTCTTT
CDR3 protein: CASGWGLNTEAFF

J gene: TRBJ2-3
D gene: NA
V gene: TRBV19
clone size: NA
CDR3 DNA: TGTGCCAGTAGCCCGGAGAGACAGATCGGGGGATACACAGATACGCAGTATTTT
CDR3 protein: CASSPERQIGGYTDTQYF

J gene: TRBJ2-1
D gene: NA
V gene: TRBV11-2
clone size: NA
CDR3 DNA: TGTGCCAGCAGCTGGTGGACAGCCAATGAGCAGTTCTTC
CDR3 protein: CASSWWTANEQFF

J gene: TRBJ1-5
D gene: TRBD1
V gene: TRBV28
clone size: NA
CDR3 DNA: TGTGCCAGCAGTTTAGGATCAGGGGGCTGGAGCAATCAGCCCCAGCATTTT
CDR3 protein: CASSLGSGGWSNQPQHF

J gene: TRBJ2-3
D gene: TRBD2
V gene: TRBV28
clone size: NA
CDR3 DNA: TGTGCCAGCAGTCCCAACCCTCAGCGGGGGGCCGGAGATACGCAGTATTTT
CDR3 protein: CASSPNPQRGAGDTQYF

J gene: TRBJ2-5
D gene: NA
V gene: TRBV11-2
clone size: NA
CDR3 DNA: TGTGCCAGCAGCCCACCGGGGTGGGAGACCCAGTACTTC
CDR3 protein: CASSPPGWETQYF

J gene: TRBJ2-4
D gene: NA
V gene: TRBV14
clone size: NA
CDR3 DNA: TGTGCCAGCAGCCGCCACGACAGAGCCAAAAACATTCAGTACTTC
CDR3 protein: CASSRHDRAKNIQYF

J gene: TRBJ2-5
D gene: NA
V gene: TRBV3-1/TRBV3-2
clone size: NA
CDR3 DNA: TGTGCCAGCAGCCAAGGGCTCACGGGGCAAGAGACCCAGTACTTC
CDR3 protein: CASSQGLTGQETQYF

J gene: TRBJ1-3
D gene: TRBD1
V gene: TRBV3-1/TRBV3-2
clone size: NA
CDR3 DNA: TGTGCCAGCAACCGACAGGGGAACTCTGGAAACACCATATATTTT
CDR3 protein: CASNRQGNSGNTIYF

J gene: TRBJ2-7
D gene: TRBD1
V gene: TRBV18
clone size: NA
CDR3 DNA: TGTGCCAGCTCACCAAGGGGGACAGCCCTCTACGAGCAGTACTTC
CDR3 protein: CASSPRGTALYEQYF

J gene: TRBJ2-3
D gene: TRBD2
V gene: TRBV6-2/TRBV6-3
clone size: NA
CDR3 DNA: TGTGCCAGCAGTTACCCTACTAGCGGGGGGGCGGATACGCAGTATTTT
CDR3 protein: CASSYPTSGGADTQYF

J gene: TRBJ2-4
D gene: TRBD2
V gene: TRBV27
clone size: NA
CDR3 DNA: TGTGCCAGCAGTTTATCCCGAGCTAGCGGAGAGGGGAACATTCAGTACTTC
CDR3 protein: CASSLSRASGEGNIQYF

J gene: TRBJ1-1
D gene: TRBD1
V gene: TRBV3-1/TRBV3-2
clone size: NA
CDR3 DNA: TGTGCCAGCAGCCGAGGGACAGGGATCGGCACTGAAGCTTTCTTT
CDR3 protein: CASSRGTGIGTEAFF

J gene: TRBJ2-6
D gene: NA
V gene: TRBV10-2
clone size: few
CDR3 DNA: TGCGCCAGCAGCGTCCAGGGTTGGGGTAACGTCCTGACTTTC
CDR3 protein: CASSVQGWGNVLTF

J gene: TRBJ2-5
D gene: TRBD1
V gene: TRBV2
clone size: NA
CDR3 DNA: TGTGCCAGCAATAAAGAGGACAGGGTGGGGACCCAGTACTTC
CDR3 protein: CASNKEDRVGTQYF

J gene: TRBJ1-1
D gene: NA
V gene: TRBV12-2
clone size: NA
CDR3 DNA: TGTGCAAGTCGCTTAAACAAGGGGGACGGCACTGAAGCTTTCTTT
CDR3 protein: CASRLNKGDGTEAFF

J gene: TRBJ2-7
D gene: NA
V gene: TRBV18
clone size: NA
CDR3 DNA: TGTGCCAGCTCACCACGGTCAGGCATAACCTACGAGCAGTACTTC
CDR3 protein: CASSPRSGITYEQYF